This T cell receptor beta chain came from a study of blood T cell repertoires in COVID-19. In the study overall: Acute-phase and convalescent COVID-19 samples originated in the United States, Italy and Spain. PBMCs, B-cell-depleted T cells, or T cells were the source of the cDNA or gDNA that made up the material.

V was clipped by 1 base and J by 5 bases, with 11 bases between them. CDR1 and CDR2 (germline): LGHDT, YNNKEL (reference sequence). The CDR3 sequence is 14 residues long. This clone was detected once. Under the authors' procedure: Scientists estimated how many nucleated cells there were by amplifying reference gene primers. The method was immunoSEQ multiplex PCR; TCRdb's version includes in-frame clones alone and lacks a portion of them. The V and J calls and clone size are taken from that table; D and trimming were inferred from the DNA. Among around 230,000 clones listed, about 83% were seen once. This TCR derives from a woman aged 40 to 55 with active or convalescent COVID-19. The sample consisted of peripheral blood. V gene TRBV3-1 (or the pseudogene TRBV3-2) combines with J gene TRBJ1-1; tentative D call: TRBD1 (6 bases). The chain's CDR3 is CASSQGGGGTEAFF. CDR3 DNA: TGTGCCAGCAGCCAAGGAGGGGGGGGGACTGAAGCTTTCTTT.